The clone carrying this T cell receptor beta chain has ten or more counts. What it binds is unknown. The V segment lost 5 bases and the J segment 10 bases; nucleotides outside the gene matches: 5. CDR1 MNHEY and CDR2 SVGAGI come from the germline V gene. The CDR3 sequence is 12 residues long. This sample's TCRbeta library carried unique molecular identifier barcodes. MiXCR, run by TCRdb on the PCR reads, gives a single entry per CDR3 protein. This table holds approximately 85,000 distinct CDR3 sequences, 15% found once. This sample was taken from a study of T-cell reconstitution after alpha-beta-depleted transplantation in children. Regarding the study as a whole: Diversity and T-cell counts at one year after transplant derived mostly from new T cells. After transplant, at about two months, alpha-beta T cells were reportedly derived from several hundred expanded graft clones. Several patients had high TCRbeta diversity at day 60; it came from surviving recipient T cells and thymic progenitors.

The TCR comes from a male patient aged 2 to 10 who had a stem cell transplant for acute lymphoblastic leukemia, so the T cells may come from the graft donor. V usage is TRBV6-5 and J usage is TRBJ2-1, with 7 bases identical to TRBD1. The starting material was PBMCs, mostly from graft donor cells, obtained 180 days after TCRalphabeta/CD19-depleted stem cell transplant. CDR3 coding DNA: TGTGCCAGCAGTCGACAGGGTGGAGAGCAGTTCTTC. It is translated as CASSRQGGEQFF.